The clone carrying this TCR beta chain was seen many times. Donors uniformly comprised healthy Caucasians. The source of the sample is a study of identical twins. V lost 8 bases to trimming and J lost 4 bases, with 7 bases between them. The CDR3 has 10 amino acids. The germline gives CDR1 SQVTM, CDR2 ANQGSEA. Via MiXCR, TCRdb re-called the 5' RACE reads, giving one row per CDR3 protein. The data show roughly 190,000 distinct CDR3 sequences, roughly 15% seen once. The same data also went into a second study, on T cells expressing NK-cell markers.

Sequenced material: CD8+ T cells sorted from blood. The chain links TRBV29-1 to TRBJ2-3, with D unresolved. The TCR comes from a woman under 30 in good health. The CDR3 reads CSLLADTQYF. CDR3 nucleotide sequence: TGCAGCTTACTGGCAGATACGCAGTATTTT.